This TCR beta chain was found in a study of blood T cells in healthy people across ages. Study information: Using template switching, researchers captured about one barcoded beta molecule for each two T cells.

The CDR3 is made up of 12 amino acids. Trimming cost V 3 bases and J 6 bases, with 11 bases left between them. Germline V gene data show CDR1 as DFQATT and CDR2 as SNEGSKA (reference sequence). The authors ran a second PCR of about 7 to 11 cycles using a sample-barcoded 5' primer and a J-beta primer mix. Unique molecular identifiers of 12 random nucleotides labeled each cDNA. There were at least 3 million CDR3-containing paired-end reads obtained from each sample. Via MiXCR, TCRdb re-called the 5' RACE reads, giving one row per CDR3 protein. The table has under 2,000,000 distinct CDR3 sequences, around half seen once.

The sequence came from a woman between 35 and 50 years old in good health. The sample taken for sequencing was blood. V is TRBV20-1 and J is TRBJ1-2; D is uncertain. The CDR3 sequence is CSASWGEDGYTF. CDR3 sequence (DNA): TGCAGTGCTAGCTGGGGAGAGGATGGCTACACCTTC.